This T cell receptor (beta chain) came from a study of beta chain features in type 1 diabetes (dated by TCRdb to 2017 to 2018). Broadly, across the study: No differences in mean age, gender distribution, total cell number or subset yield were found between patients and healthy donors. Across all samples, approximately 98,000,000 sorted cells were examined, and cell number per subset correlated strongly with RNA yield. The study compared the TCRB repertoires of sorted circulating CD4+ T cell subsets in recently diagnosed type 1 diabetes patients with those in matched healthy donors. Naive and central memory subsets were obtained from all 30 or so donors, but regulatory and stem cell-like memory subsets were isolated from only 8 patients and roughly 8 healthy donors.

This clone has just a few counts. Its antigen specificity is not known. No per-base quality is available; no much larger clone lies one base away. The germline V gene (reference sequence) gives CDR1 as LNHDA and CDR2 as SQIVND. Between the V and J ends, shortened by 3 bases and 2 bases respectively, the junction contains 11 bases. The CDR3 numbers 14 residues from cysteine through phenylalanine. The entry retains the CDR3 DNA only, 42 bases that are in frame from base 1. On the study overall, not on this receptor specifically: In all four CD4+ subsets, TCRB CDR3 length was moderately but significantly shorter in type 1 diabetes patients. Because cDNA rather than genomic DNA was sequenced, highly expressing activated cells could have been over-represented, although no difference in activation and CD3 levels was found between groups. Naive, central memory and regulatory TCRB repertoires appeared more similar among patients than among healthy donors. HLA sub-analyses involved small numbers of individuals, so any influence of HLA type on TCRB rearrangement remained unresolved. PCR might favor shorter templates, but patient and control samples were amplified and corrected together, so any skew would affect both groups equally. Patients with type 1 diabetes made fewer insertions and deleted more nucleotides at VDJ recombination sites, implying thymic rearrangement abnormalities.

The High Capacity cDNA Reverse Transcription Kit was used to reverse transcribe all of the isolated RNA, meaning that expressed TCRB transcripts were what got sequenced. Naive, central memory and regulatory T cell samples underwent deep immunoSEQ sequencing, averaging about 3.57 million total reads per sample. After sorted cells were lysed in RLT buffer, RNA was extracted with DNase-treated RNeasy Micro or Mini kits, with the choice depending on cell number. Each cell subset was processed on its own to prevent cross-contamination, while patient and healthy donor samples were processed together. TCRB sequences were amplified from cDNA with the immunoSEQ multiplex PCR, producing 87-bp fragments spanning the CDR3 region. Amplicons were sequenced on the Illumina HiSeq platform. For the original study's pipeline: Synthetic template baselines were used to correct PCR bias computationally, reads within Hamming distance 2 were collapsed together, and singletons that could not be merged were discarded. Reads were aligned against IMGT to assign V, D and J genes, CDR3 length and insertions or deletions at six rearrangement sites. Clonotype counts were normalized to sorted cell number within each subset before computing true diversity and Gini coefficients with the tcR R package. The overlap coefficient, calculated on TCRB nucleotide sequences, was used to quantify repertoire sharing. As a proxy for the pre-selection repertoire, out-of-frame TCRB sequences from naive cells were analyzed. TCRdb limited this immuneACCESS table to in-frame rearrangements with V and J called. A share of clones is missing; checked studies link under half to unresolved V genes, and the rest is unexplained. The D gene and trimming were derived from the DNA, and the V and J assignments and clone size from that table. For this sample there are 200,000 to 250,000 clones; about 9.3% appear just once. The ten largest clones capture under 0.035% of the sample.

Each donor gave one peripheral blood draw, around 0.12 L on average, collected into heparinised tubes. Naive, central memory, regulatory and stem cell-like memory CD4+ T cells were sorted on a BD FACSAria II using a panel including CD45RO, CCR7, CD25, CD127, CD95 and CD27. Every sorted population had a purity above 95%. Right away, PBMCs were isolated by Lymphoprep density gradient centrifugation and were stained directly, with no culture step. To minimize batch effects, samples were stained and sorted in pairs, one healthy donor with one patient per experiment. Rearrangement joined TRBV19 to TRBJ2-7, with TRBD1 as a weak D call on 6 bases. The sequencing input was naive CD4+ T cells from blood. What this sample's cell subset or site label stands for: true naive CD4+ T cells. This receptor was obtained from a woman between 18 and 29 years old in good health. CDR3 loop: CASSIGQLAYEQYF. At the DNA level, the sequence is TGTGCCAGTAGTATCGGACAGCTGGCCTACGAGCAGTACTTC.